Listed here are 3 T cell receptor beta chains from one sample, sequenced in a study of blood T cell repertoires in COVID-19 (dated by TCRdb to 2018 to 2020). Library construction relied on the immunoSEQ multiplex PCR assay. The table was pulled from immuneACCESS by TCRdb, which kept in-frame rearrangements only. Such tables lose some clones; where checked, under half of the loss comes from unresolved V genes, and the rest has no known cause. The table for this sample lists about 52,000 clones; 70% to 85% of them were counted only once. The ten largest make up 11% of the sample. Sequenced input: peripheral blood. The receptors come from a man older than 75 with COVID-19, enrolled during active disease.

The V and J genes are TRBV7-6 and TRBJ1-2, with D possibly matching TRBD1 (6 bases). V was cut by 5 bases and J by 10 bases, with 17 bases left in between. The germline V gene has CDR1 SGHVS and CDR2 FNYEAQ. The CDR3 covers 13 residues. The CDR3 sequence is CASSQAGGTTYTF. The CDR3 nucleotides read TGTGCCAGCAGCCAAGCGGGGGGGACAACCTACACCTTC.

The chain combines TRBV5-1 with TRBJ1-3; TRBD1 matches at 7 bases. Germline CDR1 SGHRS, CDR2 YFSETQ. This CDR3 comprises 15 residues. V lost 8 bases, J lost 4 bases, and 12 bases stayed unmatched. This chain's CDR3 is CASQAGTGAGNTIYF. CDR3 DNA: TGCGCCAGTCAAGCCGGAACAGGGGCAGGAAACACCATATATTTT.

The J gene is TRBJ2-5, the V gene TRBV6-5; a possible D gene is TRBD2 (6 bases). The CDR3 sequence is 14 residues long. The germline V gene encodes CDR1 MNHEY and CDR2 SVGAGI. The V end was cut by 5 bases, the J end by 3 bases, with 13 bases between. CDR3 in DNA: TGTGCCAGCAGTAAACGGGACTTGAAAGAGACCCAGTACTTC. It specifies CASSKRDLKETQYF.